This TCR beta chain was sequenced during a study of shared clonotypes between healthy human individuals. Sequencing used immunoSEQ multiplex PCR; TCRdb keeps in-frame clones, though not all of them. The data contain over 1.5 million clones, approximately 98% of them singletons. Study-level points and caveats: Rarefaction indicated that sorted-subset sequencing remained incomplete although depth was large.

Germline CDR1 and CDR2: MNHEY and SMNVEV (reference sequence). Trimming at V came to 10 bases and at J to 5 bases, leaving 5 bases not matched to a gene. CDR3 length equals 12 residues. Concerning this clone: Its specificity is not known.

Sequencing input: naive CD4+ T cells sorted from blood. As for subset: CD45RA+ positively selected. The rearrangement links TRBV27 to TRBJ1-5; 7 positions match TRBD1. This clonotype was obtained from a man between 25 and 39 years old in good health. CDR3 residues: CATSTGHQPQHF. DNA for the CDR3: TGTGCCACCTCGACAGGGCATCAGCCCCAGCATTTT.